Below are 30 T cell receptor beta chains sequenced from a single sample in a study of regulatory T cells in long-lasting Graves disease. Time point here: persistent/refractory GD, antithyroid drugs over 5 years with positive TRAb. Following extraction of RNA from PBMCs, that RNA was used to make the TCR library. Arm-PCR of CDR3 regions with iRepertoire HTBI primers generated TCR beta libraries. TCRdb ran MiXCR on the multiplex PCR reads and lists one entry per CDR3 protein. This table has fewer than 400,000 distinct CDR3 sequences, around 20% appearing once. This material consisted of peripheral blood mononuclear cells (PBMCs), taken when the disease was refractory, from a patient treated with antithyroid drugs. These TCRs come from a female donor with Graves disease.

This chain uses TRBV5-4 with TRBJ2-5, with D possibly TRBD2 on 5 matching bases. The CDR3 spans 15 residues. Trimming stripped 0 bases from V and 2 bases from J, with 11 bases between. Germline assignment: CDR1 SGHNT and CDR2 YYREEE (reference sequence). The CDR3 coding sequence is TGTGCCAGCAGCTTGGGTGGGAGCCAACAAGAGACCCAGTACTTC. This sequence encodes CASSLGGSQQETQYF.

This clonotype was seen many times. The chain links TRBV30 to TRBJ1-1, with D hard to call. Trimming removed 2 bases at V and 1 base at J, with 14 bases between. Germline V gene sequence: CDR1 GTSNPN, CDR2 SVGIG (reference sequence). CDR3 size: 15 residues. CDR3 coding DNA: TGTGCCTGGAGTATATGGCCTCTGAGGAACACTGAAGCTTTCTTT. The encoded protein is CAWSIWPLRNTEAFF.

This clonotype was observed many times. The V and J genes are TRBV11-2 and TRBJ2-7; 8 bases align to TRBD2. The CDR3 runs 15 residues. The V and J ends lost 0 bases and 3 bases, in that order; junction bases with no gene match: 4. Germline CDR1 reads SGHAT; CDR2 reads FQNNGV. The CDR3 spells CASSLDRTSSYEQYF. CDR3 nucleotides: TGTGCCAGCAGCTTAGACCGGACTAGCAGCTACGAGCAGTACTTC. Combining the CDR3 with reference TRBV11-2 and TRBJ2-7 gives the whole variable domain EAGVAQSPRYKIIEKRQSVAFWCNPISGHATLYWYQQILGQGPKLLIQFQNNGVVDDSQLPKDRFSAERLKGVDSTLKIQPAKLEDSAVYLCASSLDRTSSYEQYFGPGTRLTVT.

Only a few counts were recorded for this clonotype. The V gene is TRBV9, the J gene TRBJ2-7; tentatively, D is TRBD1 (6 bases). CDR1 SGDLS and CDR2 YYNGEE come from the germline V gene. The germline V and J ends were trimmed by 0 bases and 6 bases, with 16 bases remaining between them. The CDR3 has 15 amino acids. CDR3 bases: TGTGCCAGCAGCGTAGGGTCGACAGGAGCCGGCGAGCAGTACTTC. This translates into CASSVGSTGAGEQYF. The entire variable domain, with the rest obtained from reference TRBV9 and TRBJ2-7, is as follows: DSGVTQTPKHLITATGQRVTLRCSPRSGDLSVYWYQQSLDQGLQFLIQYYNGEERAKGNILERFSAQQFPDLHSELNLSSLELGDSALYFCASSVGSTGAGEQYFGPGTRLTVT.

This CDR3 is CASSELAGHEQFF. The CDR3 DNA reads TGTGCCAGCAGTGAACTAGCAGGCCATGAGCAGTTCTTC. The V gene is TRBV2, the J gene TRBJ2-1; the D gene is possibly TRBD2 (5 bases). Trimming removed 2 bases from V and 8 bases from J, with 10 bases in between. The CDR3 has 13 amino acids. Germline V gene data show CDR1 as SNHLY and CDR2 as FYNNEI.

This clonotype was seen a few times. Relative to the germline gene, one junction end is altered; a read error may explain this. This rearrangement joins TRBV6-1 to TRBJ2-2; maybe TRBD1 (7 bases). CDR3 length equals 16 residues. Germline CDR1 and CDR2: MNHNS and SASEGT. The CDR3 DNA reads TGTGCCAGCAGTGGAGGACAAAGGGGAGGCACAGGGGAACTGTTTTTT. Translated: CASSGGQRGGTGELFF.

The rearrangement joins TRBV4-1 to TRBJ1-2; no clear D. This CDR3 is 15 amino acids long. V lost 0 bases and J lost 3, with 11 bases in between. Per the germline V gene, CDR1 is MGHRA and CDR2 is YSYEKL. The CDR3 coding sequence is TGCGCCAGCAGCCAAGAAATCGAGGTTTACTATGGCTACACCTTC. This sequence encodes CASSQEIEVYYGYTF.

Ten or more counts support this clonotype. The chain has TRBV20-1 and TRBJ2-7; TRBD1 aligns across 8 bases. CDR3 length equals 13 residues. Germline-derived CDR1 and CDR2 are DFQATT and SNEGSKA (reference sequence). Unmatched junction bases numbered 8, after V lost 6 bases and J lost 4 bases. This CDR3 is CSALGQGPYEQYF. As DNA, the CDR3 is TGCAGTGCCCTTGGACAGGGCCCTTACGAGCAGTACTTC.

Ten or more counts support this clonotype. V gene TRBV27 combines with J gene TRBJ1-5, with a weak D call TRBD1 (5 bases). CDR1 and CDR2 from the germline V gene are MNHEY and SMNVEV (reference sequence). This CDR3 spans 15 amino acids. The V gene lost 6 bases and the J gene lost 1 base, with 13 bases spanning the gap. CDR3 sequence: CASSPRAESNQPQHF. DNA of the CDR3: TGTGCCAGCAGCCCCAGGGCGGAGAGCAATCAGCCCCAGCATTTT.

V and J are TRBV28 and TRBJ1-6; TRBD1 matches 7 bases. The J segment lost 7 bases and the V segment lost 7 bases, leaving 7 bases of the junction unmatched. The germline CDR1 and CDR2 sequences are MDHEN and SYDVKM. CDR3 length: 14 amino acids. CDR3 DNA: TGTGCCAGCACCCCCCGGGGACAGAATTCACCCCTCCACTTT. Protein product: CASTPRGQNSPLHF.

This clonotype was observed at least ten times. Written as DNA, the CDR3 is TGTGCTAGTGGTTTAGCCGGGACTAGCCCCTACGAGCAGTACTTC. Translation gives CASGLAGTSPYEQYF. The genes are TRBV12-5 and TRBJ2-7, with 9 bases aligning to TRBD2. Germline loops: CDR1 LGHNT, CDR2 FRNRAP. The length of the CDR3 is 15 residues. Trimming at V came to 3 bases and at J to 2 bases, leaving 5 bases not matched to a gene.

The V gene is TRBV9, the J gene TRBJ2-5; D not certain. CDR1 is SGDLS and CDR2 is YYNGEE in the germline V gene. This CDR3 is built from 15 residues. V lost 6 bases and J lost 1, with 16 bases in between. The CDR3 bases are TGTGCCAGCAACACGGGCTCGTTAATCCAAGAGACCCAGTACTTC. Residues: CASNTGSLIQETQYF. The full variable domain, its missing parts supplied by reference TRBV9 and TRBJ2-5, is DSGVTQTPKHLITATGQRVTLRCSPRSGDLSVYWYQQSLDQGLQFLIQYYNGEERAKGNILERFSAQQFPDLHSELNLSSLELGDSALYFCASNTGSLIQETQYFGPGTRLLVL.

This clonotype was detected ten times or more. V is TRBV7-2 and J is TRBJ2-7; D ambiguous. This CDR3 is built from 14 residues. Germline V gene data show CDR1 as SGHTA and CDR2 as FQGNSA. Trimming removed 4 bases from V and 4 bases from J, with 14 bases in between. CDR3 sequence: CASSSGRGVYEQYF. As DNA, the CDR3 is TGTGCCAGCAGCTCGGGTAGAGGCGTATACGAGCAGTACTTC. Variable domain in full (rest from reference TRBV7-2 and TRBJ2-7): GAGVSQSPSNKVTEKGKDVELRCDPISGHTALYWYRQSLGQGLEFLIYFQGNSAPDKSGLPSDRFSAERTGGSVSTLTIQRTQQEDSAVYLCASSSGRGVYEQYFGPGTRLTVT.

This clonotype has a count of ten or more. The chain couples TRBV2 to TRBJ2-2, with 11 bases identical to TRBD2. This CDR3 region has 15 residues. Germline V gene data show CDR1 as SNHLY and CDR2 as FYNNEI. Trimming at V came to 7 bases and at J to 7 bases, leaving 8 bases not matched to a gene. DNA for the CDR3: TGTGCCAGCAAGGTACTAGCGGGAGATGGCGGGGAGCTGTTTTTT. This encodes CASKVLAGDGGELFF.

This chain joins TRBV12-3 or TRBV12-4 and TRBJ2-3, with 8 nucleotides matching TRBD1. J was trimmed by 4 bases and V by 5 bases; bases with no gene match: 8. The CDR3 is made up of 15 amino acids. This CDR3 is CASSLNGQGADTQYF. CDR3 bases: TGTGCCAGCAGTCTGAATGGACAGGGAGCAGATACGCAGTATTTT.

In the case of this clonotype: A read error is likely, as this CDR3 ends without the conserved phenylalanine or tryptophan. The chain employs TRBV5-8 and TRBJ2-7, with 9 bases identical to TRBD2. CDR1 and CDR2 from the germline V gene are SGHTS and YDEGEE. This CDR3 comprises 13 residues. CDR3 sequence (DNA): TGCGCCAGCAGCTTAGGGACTAGCAACGAGCAGTACTCC. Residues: CASSLGTSNEQYS.

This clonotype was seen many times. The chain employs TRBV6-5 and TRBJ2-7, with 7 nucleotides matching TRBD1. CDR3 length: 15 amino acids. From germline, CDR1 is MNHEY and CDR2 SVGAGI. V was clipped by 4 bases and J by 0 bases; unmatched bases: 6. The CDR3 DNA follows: TGTGCCAGCAGTTCCCAAGGGGGCAGCTCCTACGAGCAGTACTTC. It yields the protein CASSSQGGSSYEQYF.

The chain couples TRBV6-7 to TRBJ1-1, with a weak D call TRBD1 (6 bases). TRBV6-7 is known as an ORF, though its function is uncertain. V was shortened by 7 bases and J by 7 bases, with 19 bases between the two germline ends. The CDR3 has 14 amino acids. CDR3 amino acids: CASNHDGGLFEAFF. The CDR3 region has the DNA TGTGCCAGCAATCACGACGGGGGGCTTTTTGAAGCTTTCTTT.

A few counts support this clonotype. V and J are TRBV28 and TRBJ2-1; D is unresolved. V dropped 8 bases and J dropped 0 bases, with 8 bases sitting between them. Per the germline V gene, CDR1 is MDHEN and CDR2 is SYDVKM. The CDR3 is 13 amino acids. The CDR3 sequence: CASGTDSYNEQFF. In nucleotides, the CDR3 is TGTGCCAGCGGTACCGACTCCTACAATGAGCAGTTCTTC.

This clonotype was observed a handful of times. CDR3 residues: CAWRRLYGYTF. CDR3 nucleotides: TGTGCCTGGAGACGGCTCTATGGCTACACCTTC. The V call is TRBV30, the J call TRBJ1-2; D is unresolved. From germline, CDR1 is GTSNPN and CDR2 SVGIG (reference sequence). This CDR3 contains 11 residues. V was trimmed by 3 bases and J by 4 bases, leaving 6 bases between them.

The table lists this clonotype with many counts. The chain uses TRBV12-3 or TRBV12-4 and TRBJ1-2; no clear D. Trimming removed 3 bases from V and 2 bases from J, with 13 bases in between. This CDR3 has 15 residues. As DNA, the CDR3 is TGTGCCAGCAGTTTCAATTGGGAGACCAACTATGGCTACACCTTC. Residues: CASSFNWETNYGYTF.

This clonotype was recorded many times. The DNA of the CDR3 is TGTGCCAGCAGTCAGACTAGCGGGCCCACCACCGGGGAGCTGTTTTTT. Translation gives CASSQTSGPTTGELFF. The J gene is TRBJ2-2, the V gene TRBV28; TRBD2 aligns across 10 bases. There are 16 residues in the CDR3. V was pared by 5 bases and J by 4 bases, with 7 bases of the junction left unmatched. Germline CDR1 reads MDHEN; CDR2 reads SYDVKM.

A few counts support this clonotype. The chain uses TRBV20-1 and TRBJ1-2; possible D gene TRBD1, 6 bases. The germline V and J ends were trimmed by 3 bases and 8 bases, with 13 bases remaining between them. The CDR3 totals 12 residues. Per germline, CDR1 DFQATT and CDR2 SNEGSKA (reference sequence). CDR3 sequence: CSASWGRWGYTF. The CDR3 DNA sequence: TGCAGTGCTAGCTGGGGGCGCTGGGGCTACACCTTC.

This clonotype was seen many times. The CDR3 loop is CATSDPRGHTEAFF. The CDR3 DNA is TGTGCCACCAGTGATCCTAGGGGGCACACTGAAGCTTTCTTT. The chain uses TRBV24-1 and TRBJ1-1, with 7 positions matching TRBD1. Trimming removed 3 bases from V and 3 bases from J; junction bases left unmatched: 3. The CDR3 is 14 amino acids. CDR1 is KGHDR and CDR2 is SFDVKD in the germline V gene.

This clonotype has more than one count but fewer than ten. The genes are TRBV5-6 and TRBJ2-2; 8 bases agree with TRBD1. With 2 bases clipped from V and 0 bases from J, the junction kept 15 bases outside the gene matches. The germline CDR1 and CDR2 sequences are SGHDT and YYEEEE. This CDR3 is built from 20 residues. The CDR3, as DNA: TGTGCCAGCAGCTTCCCACCGGGACAGGTCGAAATGACGAACACCGGGGAGCTGTTTTTT. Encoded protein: CASSFPPGQVEMTNTGELFF.

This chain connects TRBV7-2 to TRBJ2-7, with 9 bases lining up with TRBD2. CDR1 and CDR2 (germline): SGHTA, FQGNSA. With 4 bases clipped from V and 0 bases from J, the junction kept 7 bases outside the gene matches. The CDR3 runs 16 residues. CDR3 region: CASSSFSGRGSYEQYF. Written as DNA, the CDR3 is TGTGCCAGCAGCTCCTTTAGCGGGAGAGGCTCCTACGAGCAGTACTTC.

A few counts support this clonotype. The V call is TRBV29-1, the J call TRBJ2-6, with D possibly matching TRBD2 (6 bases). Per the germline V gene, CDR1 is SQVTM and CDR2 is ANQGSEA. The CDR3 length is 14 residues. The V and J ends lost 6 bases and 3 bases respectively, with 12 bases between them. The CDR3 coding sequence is TGCAGCGTCCTTGGGGGGTTTGGGGCCAACGTCCTGACTTTC. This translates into CSVLGGFGANVLTF.

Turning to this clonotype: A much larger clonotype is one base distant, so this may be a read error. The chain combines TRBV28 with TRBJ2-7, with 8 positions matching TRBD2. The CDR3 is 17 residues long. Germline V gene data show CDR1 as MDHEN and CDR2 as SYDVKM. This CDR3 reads CATSSPLRPAGADEQYF. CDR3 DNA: TGTGCCACCAGTTCCCCCTTAAGACCAGCGGGAGCCGACGAGCAGTACTTC.

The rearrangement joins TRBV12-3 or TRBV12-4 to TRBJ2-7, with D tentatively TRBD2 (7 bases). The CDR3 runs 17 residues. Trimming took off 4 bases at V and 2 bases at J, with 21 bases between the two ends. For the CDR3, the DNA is TGTGCCAGCAGTTGGGGGCTTCTAGCGGATACACCCTACGAGCAGTACTTC. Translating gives CASSWGLLADTPYEQYF.

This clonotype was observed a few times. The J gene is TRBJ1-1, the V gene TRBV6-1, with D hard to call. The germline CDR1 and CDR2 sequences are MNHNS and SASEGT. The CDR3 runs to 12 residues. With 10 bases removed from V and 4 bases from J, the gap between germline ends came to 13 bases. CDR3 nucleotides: TGTGCCACCTCTCAGGTCGGCACTGAAGCTTTCTTT. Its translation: CATSQVGTEAFF.